This T cell receptor (beta chain) originates from a study of PD-L1 blockade in urothelial cancer. Study in general: Atezolizumab therapy began for patients in the mid-2010s, dosed at 1,200 mg intravenously every 3 weeks. At 3 weeks (second dose) and 6 weeks after starting treatment, blood was analyzed. T cell content in blood samples showed a median of around 140,000.

Into every PCR, synthetic TCR analog templates were spiked. This table comes from immunoSEQ multiplex PCR, and its TCRdb copy is limited to in-frame clones, with some not included. The table lists tens of thousands of clones, approximately 80% of them singletons. Germline assignment: CDR1 KGHSH and CDR2 LQKENI. The CDR3 consists of 15 residues. Trimming took 3 bases from V and 3 from J, leaving 12 bases between them. The time point is: pretreatment peripheral blood. The sample here was PBMCs, taken around atezolizumab (anti-PD-L1) treatment. The source of this sequence is a man aged 70-80 years with urothelial cancer. The chain is built from TRBV18 and TRBJ1-5; TRBD1 might be the D (6 bases). The DNA of the CDR3 is TGTGCCAGCTCACCCGAGGGGGAGTACAATCAGCCCCAGCATTTT. Translated: CASSPEGEYNQPQHF.